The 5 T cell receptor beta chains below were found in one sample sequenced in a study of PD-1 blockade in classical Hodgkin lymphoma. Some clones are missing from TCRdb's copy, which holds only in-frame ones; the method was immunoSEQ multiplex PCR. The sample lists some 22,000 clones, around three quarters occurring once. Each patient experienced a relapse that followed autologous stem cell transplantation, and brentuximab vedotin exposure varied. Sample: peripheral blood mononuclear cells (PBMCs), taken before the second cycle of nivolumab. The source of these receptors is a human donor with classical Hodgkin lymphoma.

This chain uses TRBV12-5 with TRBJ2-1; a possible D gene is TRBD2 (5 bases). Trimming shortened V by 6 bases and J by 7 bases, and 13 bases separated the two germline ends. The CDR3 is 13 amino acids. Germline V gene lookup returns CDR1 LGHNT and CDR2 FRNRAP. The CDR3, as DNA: TGTGCTAGTGGCCCGGACTGGGGTAATGAGCAGTTCTTC. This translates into CASGPDWGNEQFF. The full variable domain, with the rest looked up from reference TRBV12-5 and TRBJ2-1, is DARVTQTPRHKVTEMGQEVTMRCQPILGHNTVFWYRQTMMQGLELLAYFRNRAPLDDSGMPKDRFSAEMPDATLATLKIQPSEPRDSAVYFCASGPDWGNEQFFGPGTRLTVL.

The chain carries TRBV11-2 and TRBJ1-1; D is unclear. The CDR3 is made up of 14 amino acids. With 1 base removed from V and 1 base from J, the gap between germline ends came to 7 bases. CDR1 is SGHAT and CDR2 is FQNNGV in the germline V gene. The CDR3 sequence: CASSLVGRNTEAFF. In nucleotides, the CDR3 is TGTGCCAGCAGCTTAGTTGGCAGGAACACTGAAGCTTTCTTT.

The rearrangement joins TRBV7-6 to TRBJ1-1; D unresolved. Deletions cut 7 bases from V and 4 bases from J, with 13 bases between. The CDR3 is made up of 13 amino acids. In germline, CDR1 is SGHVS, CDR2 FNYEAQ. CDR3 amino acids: CASKGSPTTEAFF. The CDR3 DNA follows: TGTGCCAGCAAGGGCAGCCCGACCACTGAAGCTTTCTTT.

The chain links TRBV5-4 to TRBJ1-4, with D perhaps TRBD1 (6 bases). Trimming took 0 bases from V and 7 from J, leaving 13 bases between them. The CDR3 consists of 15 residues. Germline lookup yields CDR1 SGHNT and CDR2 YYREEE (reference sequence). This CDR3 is CASSLADSRGEKLFF. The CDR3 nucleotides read TGTGCCAGCAGCTTGGCGGACAGCAGGGGTGAAAAACTGTTTTTT.

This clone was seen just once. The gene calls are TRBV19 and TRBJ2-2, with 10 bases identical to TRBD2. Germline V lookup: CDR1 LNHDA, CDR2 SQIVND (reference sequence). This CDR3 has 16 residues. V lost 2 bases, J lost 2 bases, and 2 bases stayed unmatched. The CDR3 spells CASSILAGVNTGELFF. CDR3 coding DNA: TGTGCCAGTAGTATACTAGCGGGAGTTAACACCGGGGAGCTGTTTTTT.